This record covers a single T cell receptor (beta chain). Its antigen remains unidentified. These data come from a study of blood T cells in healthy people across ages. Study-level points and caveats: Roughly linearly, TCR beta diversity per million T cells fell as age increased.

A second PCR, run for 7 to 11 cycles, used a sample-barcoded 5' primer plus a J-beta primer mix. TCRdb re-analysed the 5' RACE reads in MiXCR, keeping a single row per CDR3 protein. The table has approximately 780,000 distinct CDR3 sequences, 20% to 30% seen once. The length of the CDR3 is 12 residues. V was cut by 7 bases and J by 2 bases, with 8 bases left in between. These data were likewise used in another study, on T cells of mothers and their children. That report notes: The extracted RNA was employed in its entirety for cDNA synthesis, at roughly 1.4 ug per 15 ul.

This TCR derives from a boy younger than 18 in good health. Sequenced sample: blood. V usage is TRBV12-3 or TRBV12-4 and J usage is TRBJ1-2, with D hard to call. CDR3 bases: TGTGCCAGCACCCTTGACAACTATGGCTACACCTTC. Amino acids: CASTLDNYGYTF.